This T cell receptor beta chain was documented in a study of blood T cell repertoires in COVID-19. Germline assignment: CDR1 MNHEY and CDR2 SVGAGI. The length of the CDR3 is 15 residues. The germline V and J ends were trimmed by 7 bases and 0 bases, with 10 bases remaining between them. TCRdb's table, derived via immunoSEQ multiplex PCR, lists solely in-frame clones and lacks some. The sample has 150,000 to 200,000 clones; approximately 91% are singletons. The TCR was taken from a man between 65 and 80 years old with active or convalescent COVID-19. The chain is built from TRBV6-5 and TRBJ2-6; D uncertain. The specimen was peripheral blood. CDR3 sequence reads: CASNAPGSGANVLTF. The DNA for the CDR3 is TGTGCCAGCAACGCGCCGGGCTCTGGGGCCAACGTCCTGACTTTC.